This entry lists 10 T cell receptor beta chains sequenced from one sample in a study of blood T cells in healthy people across ages. Sample-barcoded 5' priming and a J-beta primer mix drove a second PCR of 7 to 11 cycles. TCRdb ran MiXCR on the 5' RACE reads and lists one entry per CDR3 protein. The sample carries about 290,000 distinct CDR3 sequences, around 29% recorded once. Sequenced sample: blood. The receptors originated from a woman in her sixties or seventies in good health.

This clonotype was counted between two and nine times. The rearrangement links TRBV12-3 or TRBV12-4 to TRBJ2-1; maybe TRBD2 (5 bases). The CDR3 length is 15 residues. V lost 2 bases and J lost 4, with 12 bases in between. CDR3 amino acids: CASSLRLAEYNEQFF. Here the CDR3 DNA reads TGTGCCAGCAGTTTAAGGCTAGCCGAATACAATGAGCAGTTCTTC.

The chain joins TRBV7-9 to TRBJ1-1, with a weak D call TRBD1 (5 bases). Germline CDR1 reads SEHNR; CDR2 reads FQNEAQ (reference sequence). The V and J ends lost 3 bases and 3 bases respectively, with 14 bases between them. The CDR3 extends over 15 amino acids. The CDR3 loop is CASSLAGRGDTEAFF. CDR3 coding DNA: TGTGCCAGCAGCTTGGCGGGGCGGGGAGACACTGAAGCTTTCTTT.

The chain links TRBV5-1 to TRBJ1-1; TRBD1 matches 7 bases. Trimming took 3 bases from V and 5 from J; bases not matched to a gene: 10. The CDR3 spans 15 residues. In germline, CDR1 is SGHRS, CDR2 YFSETQ. The CDR3 is CASSWTGGGGTEAFF. The CDR3 region has the DNA TGCGCCAGCAGCTGGACAGGAGGGGGCGGGACTGAAGCTTTCTTT.

This clonotype has ten or more counts. The chain combines TRBV14 with TRBJ1-1; D is ambiguous. The CDR3 spans 15 residues. In germline, CDR1 is SGHDN, CDR2 FVKESK. Trimming removed 3 bases at V and 5 bases at J, with 16 bases between. CDR3: CASSQLGTLGTEAFF. In DNA form, the CDR3 reads TGTGCCAGCAGCCAGCTTGGCACCCTGGGGACTGAAGCTTTCTTT.

This clonotype was counted a few times. The V and J genes are TRBV7-7 and TRBJ2-3; no definite D call. Germline V gene sequence: CDR1 SSHAT, CDR2 FNYEAQ (reference sequence). The CDR3 consists of 12 residues. The DNA of the CDR3 is TGTGCTATCCTACTACCCCCAGATACGCAGTATTTT. Its protein product is CAILLPPDTQYF.

For the CDR3, the DNA is TGTGCCAGCAGCTCGCGCGGGTCTCTCGATGAGCAGTTCTTC. This gives the protein CASSSRGSLDEQFF. V is TRBV28 and J is TRBJ2-5; TRBD2 might be the D (5 bases). The assigned J gene may be wrong: the sequence end matches TRBJ2-1 better. In germline, CDR1 is MDHEN, CDR2 SYDVKM. CDR3 length: 14 residues.

The chain combines TRBV7-2 with TRBJ2-5; 7 bases fit TRBD2. The CDR3 contains 12 residues. With 0 bases clipped from V and 11 bases from J, the junction kept 3 bases outside the gene matches. Per the germline V gene, CDR1 is SGHTA and CDR2 is FQGNSA. CDR3 in amino acids: CASSLANGGQYF. Here the CDR3 DNA reads TGTGCCAGCAGCTTAGCGAACGGGGGGCAGTACTTC.

This clonotype was observed a few times. The chain employs TRBV28 and TRBJ2-3; D is ambiguous. The CDR3 is 14 amino acids. Looked up from germline, CDR1 is MDHEN and CDR2 is SYDVKM. The V and J ends lost 5 bases and 8 bases respectively, with 17 bases between them. The CDR3 region is CASSPSWAEGTQYF. DNA of the CDR3: TGTGCCAGCAGTCCCTCCTGGGCAGAAGGTACGCAGTATTTT.

This clonotype has more than one count but fewer than ten. V gene TRBV12-3 or TRBV12-4 combines with J gene TRBJ2-1; 10 bases fit TRBD2. This CDR3 spans 15 amino acids. V trimming: 6 bases; J trimming: 3 bases; junction bases outside the gene matches: 5. CDR3 region: CASRPAGGYYNEQFF. The CDR3 region has the DNA TGTGCCAGCAGACCAGCGGGAGGGTACTACAATGAGCAGTTCTTC.

This rearrangement joins TRBV20-1 to TRBJ2-5, with a tentative D call TRBD2 (5 bases). V was shortened by 1 base and J by 0 bases, with 12 bases between the two germline ends. The CDR3 sequence is 15 residues long. CDR1 and CDR2 (germline): DFQATT, SNEGSKA (reference sequence). CDR3 protein: CSARAPSYYQETQYF. In DNA form, the CDR3 reads TGCAGTGCTAGAGCCCCTAGCTATTACCAAGAGACCCAGTACTTC.